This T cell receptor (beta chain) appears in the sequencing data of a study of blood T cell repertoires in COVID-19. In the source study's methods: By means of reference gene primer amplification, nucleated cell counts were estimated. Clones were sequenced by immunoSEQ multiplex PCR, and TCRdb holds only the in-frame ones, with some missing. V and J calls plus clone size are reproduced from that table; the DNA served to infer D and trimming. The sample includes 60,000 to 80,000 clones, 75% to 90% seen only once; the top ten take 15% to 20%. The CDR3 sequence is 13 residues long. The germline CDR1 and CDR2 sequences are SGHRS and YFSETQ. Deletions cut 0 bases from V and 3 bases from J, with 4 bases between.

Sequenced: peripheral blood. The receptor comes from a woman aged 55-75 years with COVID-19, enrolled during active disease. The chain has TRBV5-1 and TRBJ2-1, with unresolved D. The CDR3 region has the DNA TGCGCCAGCAGCTTGGCAGTCTACAATGAGCAGTTCTTC. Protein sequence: CASSLAVYNEQFF.